This T cell receptor (beta chain) emerged from a study of cytomegalovirus exposure and HLA in healthy donors. Study-wide context: Findings of an earlier analysis included 117 million unique TCR beta sequences from roughly 200 million T cells. Study-level points and caveats: Previous analysis showed most TCR beta V segments were productive about 87% or about 30% of the time. In a later analysis, an Asian-associated ancestry cluster reportedly showed fewer N-insertions than the approximately 700-donor mean.

This clone was observed once. The antigen remains undetermined. The CDR3 loop spans 15 amino acids. Germline assignment: CDR1 SGHKS and CDR2 YYEKEE (reference sequence). J gave up 8 bases and V 2 bases, and 6 bases lay outside the gene matches. Healthy bone marrow donors made up the donor group. Use of 60 Vbeta and 13 Jbeta primers characterized the PCR. TCRdb's table, derived via immunoSEQ multiplex PCR, lists solely in-frame clones and lacks some. Altogether about 38,000 clones are present, 70% to 90% being singletons, with the ten largest covering 10% to 12%. The sample consisted of PBMCs. The V call is TRBV5-5, the J call TRBJ2-1, with TRBD1 matching over 11 bases. The clonotype comes from a woman aged 40 to 50 in good health and CMV-seropositive. The DNA for the CDR3 is TGTGCCAGCAGCTTCGGACAGGGGGCAATGTATGAGCAGTTCTTC. Encoded protein: CASSFGQGAMYEQFF.